These 18 T cell receptor beta chains originate from one sample sequenced in a study of T cell repertoires in cytomegalovirus infection. TCRdb recomputed calls from the reads with MiXCR, one row per CDR3 protein. The sample contains roughly 630,000 distinct CDR3 sequences, approximately 24% of which appear only once. Sample: CD8+ T cells from PBMCs. The receptors originated from a human donor in good health (CMV status not recorded). Some clones in this sample may be carry-over from other donors' samples.

This clonotype has more than one count but fewer than ten. The chain uses TRBV5-6 and TRBJ2-7, with D possibly matching TRBD1 (6 bases). Trimming took off 1 base at V and 2 bases at J, with 10 bases between the two ends. Germline CDR1 SGHDT, CDR2 YYEEEE. CDR3 length equals 14 residues. The CDR3 DNA follows: TGTGCCAGCAGCTTGAGGACAGAGACCTACGAGCAGTACTTC. This codes for CASSLRTETYEQYF. The full variable domain, rest sourced from reference TRBV5-6 and TRBJ2-7, is DAGVTQSPTHLIKTRGQQVTLRCSPKSGHDTVSWYQQALGQGPQFIFQYYEEEERQRGNFPDRFSGHQFPNYSSELNVNALLLGDSALYLCASSLRTETYEQYFGPGTRLTVT.

This clonotype was picked up a small number of times. This chain connects TRBV7-8 to TRBJ1-2; D possibly corresponds to TRBD1 (5 bases). Germline CDR1 SGHVS, CDR2 FQNEAQ. The ends were cut back, 2 bases at V and 4 bases at J, with 14 bases in the middle. This CDR3 has 15 residues. CDR3 residues: CASSLRPVTAYGYTF. The CDR3 DNA sequence: TGTGCCAGCAGCTTACGTCCGGTGACAGCCTATGGCTACACCTTC.

This clonotype was detected only once. A read error may be the cause here, since a much bigger clone is one base away. This chain connects TRBV6-2 or TRBV6-3 to TRBJ2-1, with no clear D. The assigned J gene may be wrong: the sequence end matches TRBJ2-7 better. The CDR3 spans 14 residues. Germline V CDR1 and CDR2: MNHEY, SVGEGT. Written as DNA, the CDR3 is TGTGCCAGCACCGATGGGTTCTCCTACAATGAGCAGTACTTC. It specifies CASTDGFSYNEQYF.

This clonotype was detected only a few times. V usage is TRBV2 and J usage is TRBJ2-7; D might be TRBD2 (5 bases). Germline lookup yields CDR1 SNHLY and CDR2 FYNNEI. The V end was cut by 6 bases, the J end by 1 base, with 10 bases between. This CDR3 region has 13 residues. The CDR3 coding sequence is TGTGCCAGCAGATCCGGACTGTCCTACGAGCAGTACTTC. Translating it yields CASRSGLSYEQYF. Combining the CDR3 with reference TRBV2 and TRBJ2-7 gives the whole variable domain EPEVTQTPSHQVTQMGQEVILRCVPISNHLYFYWYRQILGQKVEFLVSFYNNEISEKSEIFDDQFSVERPDGSNFTLKIRSTKLEDSAMYFCASRSGLSYEQYFGPGTRLTVT.

As concerns this clonotype: Germline is not matched at one junction end, which may reflect a read error. J is TRBJ2-1 and V is TRBV7-3, with 9 positions matching TRBD1. The germline V gene encodes CDR1 SGHTA and CDR2 FQGTGA. This CDR3 contains 15 residues. The CDR3 here is CANSFWDRAYNEQFF. The CDR3 coding sequence is TGTGCCAACAGCTTTTGGGACAGGGCCTACAATGAGCAGTTCTTC. Based on the CDR3 plus reference TRBV7-3 and TRBJ2-1, the full variable domain is GAGVSQTPSNKVTEKGKYVELRCDPISGHTALYWYRQSLGQGPEFLIYFQGTGAADDSGLPNDRFFAVRPEGSVSTLKIQRTERGDSAVYLCANSFWDRAYNEQFFGPGTRLTVL.

This rearrangement joins TRBV29-1 to TRBJ2-3; TRBD2 agrees at 10 bases. This CDR3 is built from 15 residues. V was clipped by 6 bases and J by 5 bases; unmatched bases: 11. The germline CDR1 and CDR2 sequences are SQVTM and ANQGSEA. The CDR3 nucleotides are TGCAGCGTGTACAGCGGGGGGGCCTGGTTAGATACGCAGTATTTT. Protein sequence: CSVYSGGAWLDTQYF.

This chain links TRBV2 with TRBJ2-5; possibly TRBD1 or TRBD2 for D (7 bases each). Trimming cost V 0 bases and J 9 bases, with 17 bases left between them. This CDR3 is built from 15 residues. The germline V gene has CDR1 SNHLY and CDR2 FYNNEI. The CDR3 DNA reads as TGTGCCAGCAGTGAAGCGCAGGGGGGGGCCTCCTCCCAGTACTTC. Amino acids: CASSEAQGGASSQYF.

The chain has TRBV29-1 and TRBJ1-2; D is possibly TRBD1 (5 bases). CDR1 and CDR2 (germline): SQVTM, ANQGSEA. V was shortened by 5 bases and J by 5 bases, with 15 bases between the two germline ends. The CDR3 is made up of 13 amino acids. The CDR3 sequence is CSVPLGVRYGYTF. CDR3 DNA sequence: TGCAGCGTTCCCTTGGGGGTTCGATATGGCTACACCTTC.

This clonotype was counted between two and nine times. V is TRBV20-1 and J is TRBJ1-1; D might be TRBD1 (5 bases). Germline values: CDR1 DFQATT, CDR2 SNEGSKA (reference sequence). V was clipped by 6 bases and J by 0 bases, with 14 bases between them. The CDR3 is 14 amino acids. The CDR3 loop reads CSAGGNTMNTEAFF. CDR3 nucleotides: TGCAGTGCGGGGGGGAACACGATGAACACTGAAGCTTTCTTT.

In this sample, this clonotype turned up a few times. The CDR3 sequence is CASSQIANSPLHF. The DNA of the CDR3 is TGTGCCAGCAGCCAAATCGCCAATTCACCCCTCCACTTT. The chain has TRBV14 and TRBJ1-6; unclear D gene. Germline CDR1 SGHDN, CDR2 FVKESK. The V and J ends lost 2 bases and 7 bases respectively, with 6 bases between them. The CDR3 is 13 residues long.

This clonotype was observed at least ten times. The rearrangement uses TRBV7-2 and TRBJ2-7; TRBD1 aligns across 7 bases. The CDR3 has 15 amino acids. V was pared by 7 bases and J by 3 bases, with 12 bases of the junction left unmatched. Germline V lookup: CDR1 SGHTA, CDR2 FQGNSA. The CDR3 region has the DNA TGTGCCAGCACCGAGGGGCGACAGGGACGCTACGAGCAGTACGTC. Translation: CASTEGRQGRYEQYV.

The chain has TRBV29-1 and TRBJ1-1; 7 nucleotides agree with TRBD1. Germline CDR1 is SQVTM and CDR2 is ANQGSEA. The V and J ends lost 0 bases and 5 bases, in that order; junction bases with no gene match: 6. This CDR3 is built from 14 residues. The CDR3 sequence is CSVEDGGGITEAFF. DNA of the CDR3: TGCAGCGTTGAAGATGGAGGGGGCATAACTGAAGCTTTCTTT.

This clonotype was detected only a few times. The chain links TRBV12-5 to TRBJ1-5; no firm D call. The CDR3 has 12 amino acids. Germline V gives CDR1 LGHNT, CDR2 FRNRAP. The V end lost 1 base, the J end lost 3 bases, and 1 base lay between the germline ends. In DNA form, the CDR3 reads TGTGCTAGTGGTTTGGACAATCAGCCCCAGCATTTT. This gives the protein CASGLDNQPQHF.

The genes are TRBV5-6 and TRBJ2-1, with TRBD2 matching 8 bases. Germline CDR1 and CDR2: SGHDT and YYEEEE. This CDR3 is 17 amino acids long. V shed 1 base, J shed 4 bases, and the junction held 10 bases outside the gene matches. As DNA, the CDR3 is TGTGCCAGCAGCTTGATCAATAGCGGGGCCCAATACAATGAGCAGTTCTTC. Translation gives CASSLINSGAQYNEQFF.

Of note for this clonotype: At one of its ends the junction is not consistent with the germline gene, which may arise from a read error. This sequence joins TRBV19 and TRBJ1-1; 9 nucleotides match TRBD1. The length of the CDR3 is 15 residues. Germline V gives CDR1 LNHDA, CDR2 SQIVND (reference sequence). CDR3 amino acids: CASTFTGTGNSEAFF. The CDR3 DNA reads TGTGCCAGTACCTTTACCGGGACAGGGAACTCTGAAGCTTTCTTT.

This clonotype was picked up one time. The V and J genes are TRBV2 and TRBJ1-2; D possibly corresponds to TRBD1 (6 bases). Germline V gives CDR1 SNHLY, CDR2 FYNNEI. The CDR3 covers 12 residues. The V gene lost 8 bases and the J gene lost 8 bases, with 15 bases spanning the gap. In DNA form, the CDR3 reads TGTGCCAGCGGTGGGGGCGTGAGGGGCTACACCTTC. Amino acids: CASGGGVRGYTF.

V usage is TRBV10-3 and J usage is TRBJ2-7; TRBD1 might be the D (6 bases). Germline CDR1 ENHRY, CDR2 SYGVKD. The V end lost 7 bases, the J end lost 6 bases, and 25 bases lay between the germline ends. This CDR3 contains 16 residues. CDR3 bases: TGTGCCATCACCACGGACCCAGGGGTGTCGTCGTCCGAGCAGTACTTC. It yields the protein CAITTDPGVSSSEQYF.

In its sample, this clonotype was seen many times. The V and J genes are TRBV6-5 and TRBJ2-2, with TRBD1 identical over 7 bases. The germline V gene encodes CDR1 MNHEY and CDR2 SVGAGI. The CDR3 is made up of 17 amino acids. V lost 2 bases, J lost 0 bases, and 6 bases stayed unmatched. CDR3 nucleotides: TGTGCCAGCAGTTACGAGGGTGGACAGGCGAACACCGGGGAGCTGTTTTTT. It yields the protein CASSYEGGQANTGELFF.